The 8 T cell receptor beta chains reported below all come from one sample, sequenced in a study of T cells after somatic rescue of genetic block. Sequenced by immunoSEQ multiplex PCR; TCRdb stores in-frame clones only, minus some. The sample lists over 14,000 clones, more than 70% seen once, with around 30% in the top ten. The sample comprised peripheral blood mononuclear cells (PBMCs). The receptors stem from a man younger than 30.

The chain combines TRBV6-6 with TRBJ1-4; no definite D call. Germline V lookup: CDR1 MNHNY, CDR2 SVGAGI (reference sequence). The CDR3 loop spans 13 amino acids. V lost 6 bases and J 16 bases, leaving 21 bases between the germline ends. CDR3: CASSLGVRGARFF. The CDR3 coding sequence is TGTGCCAGCAGCCTCGGGGTCCGTGGAGCTAGGTTTTTT.

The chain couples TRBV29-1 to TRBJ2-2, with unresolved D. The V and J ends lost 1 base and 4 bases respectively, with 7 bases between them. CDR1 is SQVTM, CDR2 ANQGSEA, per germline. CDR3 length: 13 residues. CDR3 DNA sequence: TGCAGCGTTGAAGCCCAGTCCACCGGGGAGCTGTTTTTT. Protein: CSVEAQSTGELFF.

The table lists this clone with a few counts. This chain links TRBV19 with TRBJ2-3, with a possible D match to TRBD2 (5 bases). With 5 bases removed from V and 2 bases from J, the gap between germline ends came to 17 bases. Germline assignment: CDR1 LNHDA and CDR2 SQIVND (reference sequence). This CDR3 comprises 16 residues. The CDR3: CASSSTHDGITDTQYF. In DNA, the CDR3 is TGTGCCAGTAGTTCCACCCATGACGGGATCACAGATACGCAGTATTTT.

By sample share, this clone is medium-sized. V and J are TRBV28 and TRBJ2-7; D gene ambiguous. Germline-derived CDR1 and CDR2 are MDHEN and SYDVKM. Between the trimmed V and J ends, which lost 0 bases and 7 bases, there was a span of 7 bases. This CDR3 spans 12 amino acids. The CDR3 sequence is CASSLWRNEQYF. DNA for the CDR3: TGTGCCAGCAGTTTATGGAGAAATGAGCAGTACTTC.

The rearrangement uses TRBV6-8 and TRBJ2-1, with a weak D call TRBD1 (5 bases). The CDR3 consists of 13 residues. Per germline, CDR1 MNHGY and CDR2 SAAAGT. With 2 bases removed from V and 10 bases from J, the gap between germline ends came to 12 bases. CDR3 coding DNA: TGTGCCAGCAGTTACGAATTGCAGGGAGAGCAGTTCTTC. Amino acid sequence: CASSYELQGEQFF.

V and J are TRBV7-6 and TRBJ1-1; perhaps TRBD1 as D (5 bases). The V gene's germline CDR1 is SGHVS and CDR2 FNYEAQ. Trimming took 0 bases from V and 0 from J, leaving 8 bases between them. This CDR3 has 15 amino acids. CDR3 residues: CASSLAGTMNTEAFF. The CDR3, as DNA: TGTGCCAGCAGCTTAGCGGGGACTATGAACACTGAAGCTTTCTTT.

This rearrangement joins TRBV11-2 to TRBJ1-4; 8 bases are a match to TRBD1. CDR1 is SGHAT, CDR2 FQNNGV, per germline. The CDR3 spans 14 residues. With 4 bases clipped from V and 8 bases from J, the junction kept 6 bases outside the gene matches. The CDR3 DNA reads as TGTGCCAGCAGCTGGACAGGGAGGCGGGAAAAACTGTTTTTT. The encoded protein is CASSWTGRREKLFF.

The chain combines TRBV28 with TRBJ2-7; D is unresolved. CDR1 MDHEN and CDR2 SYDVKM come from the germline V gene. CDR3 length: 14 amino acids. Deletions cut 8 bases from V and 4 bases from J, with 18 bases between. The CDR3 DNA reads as TGTGCCAGCGCTCCTACTACCCCCGCTTACGAGCAGTACTTC. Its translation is CASAPTTPAYEQYF.